A single T cell receptor (beta chain) is shown here with its context. The entry originates in a study of blood T cell repertoires in COVID-19. Researchers sorted participants into cohorts using their self-reported clinical history. Data came from immunoSEQ multiplex PCR; TCRdb stores just in-frame clones and leaves some out. The sample yields hundreds of thousands of clones, roughly nine tenths seen once. Germline CDR1 reads SGHVS; CDR2 reads FNYEAQ. Unmatched junction bases numbered 8, after V lost 4 bases and J lost 5 bases. CDR3 length: 16 amino acids. The genes are TRBV7-6 and TRBJ2-3; TRBD2 matches at 11 bases. The sequence was obtained from a woman aged 18-29 years who had recovered from COVID-19. The sample comprised PBMCs or T cells enriched from blood (not recorded which). This CDR3 reads CASSYLAGGLEDTQYF. The DNA of the CDR3 is TGTGCCAGCAGCTACTTAGCGGGGGGGCTGGAAGATACGCAGTATTTT.